This entry concerns a single T cell receptor (beta chain). Its antigen is unknown. This entry belongs to a study of T cells in Graves' hyperthyroidism and ophthalmopathy. Orbital computed tomography, thyroid ultrasound, serum thyroxine and TRAb, and clinical symptoms together informed the diagnoses. There were TCR beta CDR3 regions amplified from RNA transcripts. First-round RT-PCR with HTBI primers amplified the TCR CDR3 region. TCRdb used MiXCR to reprocess the multiplex PCR reads, holding one entry per CDR3 protein. The data hold roughly 420,000 distinct CDR3 sequences, with around a sixth observed a single time. Points from the study as a whole: A model using 13 V-J features told ophthalmopathy apart from stable hyperthyroidism.

There are 15 residues in the CDR3. The V gene's germline CDR1 is SGHRS and CDR2 YFSETQ. V gave up 0 bases and J gave up 4 bases, with 10 bases separating them. V gene TRBV5-1 combines with J gene TRBJ2-2, with D perhaps matching TRBD1 (6 bases). The clonotype comes from a woman younger than 35 with Graves' hyperthyroidism. The sequenced sample consisted of blood. The CDR3 loop is CASSLEQGGTGELFF. The CDR3 coding sequence is TGCGCCAGCAGCTTGGAACAGGGCGGCACCGGGGAGCTGTTTTTT.